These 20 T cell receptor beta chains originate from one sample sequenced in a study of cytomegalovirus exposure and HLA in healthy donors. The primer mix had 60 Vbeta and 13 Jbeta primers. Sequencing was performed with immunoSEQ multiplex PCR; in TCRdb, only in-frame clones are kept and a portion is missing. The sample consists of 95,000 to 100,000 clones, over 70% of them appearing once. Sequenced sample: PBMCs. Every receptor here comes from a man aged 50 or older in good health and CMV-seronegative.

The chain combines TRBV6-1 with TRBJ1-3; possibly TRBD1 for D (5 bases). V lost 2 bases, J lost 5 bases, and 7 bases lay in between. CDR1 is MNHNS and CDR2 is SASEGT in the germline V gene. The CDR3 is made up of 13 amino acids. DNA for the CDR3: TGTGCCAGCAGTGAACAGGGAAGAAACACCATATATTTT. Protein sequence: CASSEQGRNTIYF.

The DNA of the CDR3 is TGTGCCAGTAGTACTGGGACTAGCGGGACAGATACGCAGTATTTT. This sequence encodes CASSTGTSGTDTQYF. The rearrangement uses TRBV19 and TRBJ2-3, with TRBD2 identical over 12 bases. The J segment lost 3 bases and the V segment lost 4 bases, leaving 2 bases of the junction unmatched. CDR1 and CDR2 from the germline V gene are LNHDA and SQIVND (reference sequence). CDR3 size: 15 residues.

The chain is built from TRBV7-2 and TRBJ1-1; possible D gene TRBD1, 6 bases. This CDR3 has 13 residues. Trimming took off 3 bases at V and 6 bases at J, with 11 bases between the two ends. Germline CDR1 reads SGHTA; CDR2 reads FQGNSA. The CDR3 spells CASSFRTAAEAFF. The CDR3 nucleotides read TGTGCCAGCAGCTTTCGGACAGCAGCTGAAGCTTTCTTT.

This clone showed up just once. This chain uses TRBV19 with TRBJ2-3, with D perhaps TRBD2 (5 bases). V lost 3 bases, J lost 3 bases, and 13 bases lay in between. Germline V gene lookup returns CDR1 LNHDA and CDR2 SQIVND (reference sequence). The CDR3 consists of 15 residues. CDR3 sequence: CASSMVLAGTDTQYF. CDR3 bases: TGTGCCAGTAGTATGGTGCTAGCTGGAACAGATACGCAGTATTTT. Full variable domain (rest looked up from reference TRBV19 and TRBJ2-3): DGGITQSPKYLFRKEGQNVTLSCEQNLNHDAMYWYRQDPGQGLRLIYYSQIVNDFQKGDIAEGYSVSREKKESFPLTVTSAQKNPTAFYLCASSMVLAGTDTQYFGPGTRLTVL.

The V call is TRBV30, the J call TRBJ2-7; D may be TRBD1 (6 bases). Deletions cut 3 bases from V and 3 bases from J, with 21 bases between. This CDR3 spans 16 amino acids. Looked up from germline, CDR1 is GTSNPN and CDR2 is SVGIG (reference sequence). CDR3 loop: CAWSTDWDTTYYEQYF. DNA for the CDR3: TGTGCCTGGAGCACCGACTGGGACACAACTTACTACGAGCAGTACTTC.

This CDR3 reads CASSTQGRGTGNTIYF. CDR3 sequence (DNA): TGTGCCAGCAGCACCCAGGGGAGGGGGACTGGAAACACCATATATTTT. The rearrangement uses TRBV7-2 and TRBJ1-3; D is possibly TRBD1 (6 bases). V was trimmed by 5 bases and J by 2 bases, leaving 16 bases between them. The CDR3 totals 16 residues. CDR1 and CDR2 from the germline V gene are SGHTA and FQGNSA.

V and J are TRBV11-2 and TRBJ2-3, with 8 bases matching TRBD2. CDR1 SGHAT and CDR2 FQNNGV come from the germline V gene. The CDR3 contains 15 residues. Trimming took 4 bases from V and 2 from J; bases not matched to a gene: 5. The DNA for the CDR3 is TGTGCCAGCAGCTCCGTAGCGGGGCCCACAGATACGCAGTATTTT. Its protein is CASSSVAGPTDTQYF.

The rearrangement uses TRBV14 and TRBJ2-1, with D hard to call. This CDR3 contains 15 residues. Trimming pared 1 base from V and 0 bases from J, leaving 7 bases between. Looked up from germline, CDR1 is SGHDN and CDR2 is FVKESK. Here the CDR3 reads CASSQGRYSYNEQFF. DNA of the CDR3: TGTGCCAGCAGCCAAGGCAGGTACTCCTACAATGAGCAGTTCTTC.

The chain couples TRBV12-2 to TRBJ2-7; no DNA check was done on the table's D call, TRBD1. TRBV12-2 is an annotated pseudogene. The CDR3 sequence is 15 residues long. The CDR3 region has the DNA TGTGCAAGTCGCTTTGACAGGGCAAGACTCTACGAGCAGTACTTC. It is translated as CASRFDRARLYEQYF.

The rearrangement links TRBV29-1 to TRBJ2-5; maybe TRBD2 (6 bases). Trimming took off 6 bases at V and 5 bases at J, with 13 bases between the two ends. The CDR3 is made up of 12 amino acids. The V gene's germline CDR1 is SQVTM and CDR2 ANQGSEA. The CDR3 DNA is TGCAGCGTCGAGGGGACTGGGGAGACCCAGTACTTC. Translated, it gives CSVEGTGETQYF.

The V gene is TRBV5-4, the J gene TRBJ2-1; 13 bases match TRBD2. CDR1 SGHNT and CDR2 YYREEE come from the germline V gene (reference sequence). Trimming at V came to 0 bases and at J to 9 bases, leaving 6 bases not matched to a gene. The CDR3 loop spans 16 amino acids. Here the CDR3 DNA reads TGTGCCAGCAGCTTGGAACTAGCGGGAGGGCGGGGTGAGCAGTTCTTC. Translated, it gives CASSLELAGGRGEQFF.

The DNA for the CDR3 is TGTGCCAGCAGCCCCCCCGGGCAGGGGGACGAGCAGTACTTC. Translation: CASSPPGQGDEQYF. This chain links TRBV7-9 with TRBJ2-7; the match to TRBD1 covers 7 bases. Germline CDR1 and CDR2: SEHNR and FQNEAQ (reference sequence). The CDR3 has 14 residues. Germline trimming cut 5 bases from V and 5 bases from J; bases unmatched to any gene: 9.

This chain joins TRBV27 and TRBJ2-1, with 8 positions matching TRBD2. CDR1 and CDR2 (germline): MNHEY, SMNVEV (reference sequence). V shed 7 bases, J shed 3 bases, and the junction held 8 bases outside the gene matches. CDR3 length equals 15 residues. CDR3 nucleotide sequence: TGTGCCAGCACCCCCGAGCGGGGGAGCTACAATGAGCAGTTCTTC. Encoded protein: CASTPERGSYNEQFF.

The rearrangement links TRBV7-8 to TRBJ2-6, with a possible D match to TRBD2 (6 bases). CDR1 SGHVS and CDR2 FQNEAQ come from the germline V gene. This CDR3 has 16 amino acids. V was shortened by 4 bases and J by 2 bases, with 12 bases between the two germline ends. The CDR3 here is CASSSPRTTGANVLTF. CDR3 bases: TGTGCCAGCAGCTCACCTAGGACTACTGGGGCCAACGTCCTGACTTTC.

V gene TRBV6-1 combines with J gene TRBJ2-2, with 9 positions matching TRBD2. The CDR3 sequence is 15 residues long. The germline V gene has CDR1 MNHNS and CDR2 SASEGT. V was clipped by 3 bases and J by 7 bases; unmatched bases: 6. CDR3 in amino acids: CASSDAGGPDGELFF. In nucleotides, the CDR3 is TGTGCCAGCAGTGATGCGGGGGGGCCGGACGGGGAGCTGTTTTTT.

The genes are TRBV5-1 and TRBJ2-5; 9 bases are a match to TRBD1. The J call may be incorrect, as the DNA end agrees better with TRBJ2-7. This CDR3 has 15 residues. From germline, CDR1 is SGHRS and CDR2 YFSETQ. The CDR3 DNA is TGCGCCAGCAGCTTGGGGACAGGGGATGCCTACGAGCAGTACTTC. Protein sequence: CASSLGTGDAYEQYF.

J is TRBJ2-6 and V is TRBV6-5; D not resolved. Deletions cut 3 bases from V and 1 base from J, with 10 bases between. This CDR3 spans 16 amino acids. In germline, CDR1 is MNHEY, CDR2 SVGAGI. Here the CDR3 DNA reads TGTGCCAGCAGTTATCATACGGAGTCTGGGGCCAACGTCCTGACTTTC. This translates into CASSYHTESGANVLTF.

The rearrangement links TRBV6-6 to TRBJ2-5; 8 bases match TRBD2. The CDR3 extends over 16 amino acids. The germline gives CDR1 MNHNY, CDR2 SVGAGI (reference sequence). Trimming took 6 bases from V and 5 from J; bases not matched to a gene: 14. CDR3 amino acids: CASSLPTSGGRETQYF. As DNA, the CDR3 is TGTGCCAGCAGCTTACCCACTAGCGGAGGGCGTGAGACCCAGTACTTC.

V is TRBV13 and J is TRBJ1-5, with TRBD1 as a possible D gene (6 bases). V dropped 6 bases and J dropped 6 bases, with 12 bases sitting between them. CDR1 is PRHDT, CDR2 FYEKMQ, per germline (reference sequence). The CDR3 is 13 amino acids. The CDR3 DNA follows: TGTGCCAGCAGTTCAGGGGTGGCTCAGCCCCAGCATTTT. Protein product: CASSSGVAQPQHF.

The CDR3 DNA reads TGTGCCAGCAGCCGCGGACAGCTAGCTAACTATGGCTACACCTTC. Encoded protein: CASSRGQLANYGYTF. The genes are TRBV7-9 and TRBJ1-2; D possibly corresponds to TRBD1 (6 bases). The V and J ends lost 5 bases and 0 bases respectively, with 13 bases between them. This CDR3 spans 15 amino acids. The germline V gene has CDR1 SEHNR and CDR2 FQNEAQ (reference sequence).